The 20 T cell receptor beta chains reported below all come from one sample, sequenced in a study of T cells after yellow fever vaccination. From the 5' RACE reads, TCRdb called clonotypes with MiXCR, one entry per CDR3 protein. The sample holds 340,000 or so distinct CDR3 sequences, about 12% seen once. This material consisted of CD4+ T cells sorted from PBMCs, taken 15 days after the yellow fever booster vaccination. Receptors were obtained from a man younger than 30 who received the YFV17D yellow fever vaccine.

This clonotype was seen only a few times. This chain links TRBV6-5 with TRBJ1-1; 12 bases align to TRBD1. This CDR3 spans 15 amino acids. The V gene's germline CDR1 is MNHEY and CDR2 SVGAGI. Trimming at V came to 8 bases and at J to 8 bases, leaving 12 bases not matched to a gene. CDR3 nucleotides: TGTGCCAGCGTAAAGGGGGACAGGGGGCTATGGGAAGCTTTCTTT. Encoded protein: CASVKGDRGLWEAFF.

This clonotype has only a few counts. The chain employs TRBV4-3 and TRBJ1-1, with a tentative D call TRBD1 (5 bases). V was shortened by 0 bases and J by 10 bases, with 9 bases between the two germline ends. CDR1 is LGHNA, CDR2 YSLEER, per germline. The CDR3 sequence is 12 residues long. CDR3 nucleotide sequence: TGCGCCAGCAGCCAAGATTGGGGGGGAGCTTTCTTT. It is translated as CASSQDWGGAFF.

This clonotype was detected only a few times. V usage is TRBV4-2 and J usage is TRBJ2-2, with 10 positions matching TRBD1. Looked up from germline, CDR1 is LGHNA and CDR2 is YNFKEQ. The length of the CDR3 is 15 residues. The V segment lost 0 bases and the J segment 7 bases; nucleotides outside the gene matches: 2. The CDR3 loop reads CASSQETGGFGELFF. The CDR3 DNA sequence: TGTGCCAGCAGCCAAGAGACAGGGGGCTTCGGGGAGCTGTTTTTT.

This clonotype was found many times. The gene calls are TRBV5-1 and TRBJ2-7; 8 nucleotides agree with TRBD1. V gave up 5 bases and J gave up 5 bases; unmatched junction bases: 12. Germline-derived CDR1 and CDR2 are SGHRS and YFSETQ. The CDR3 sequence is 15 residues long. The CDR3 nucleotides read TGCGCCAGCAGAAAGGGACAGGTGGCGGTCGACGAGCAGTACTTC. Amino acids: CASRKGQVAVDEQYF. Combining the CDR3 with reference TRBV5-1 and TRBJ2-7 gives the whole variable domain KAGVTQTPRYLIKTRGQQVTLSCSPISGHRSVSWYQQTPGQGLQFLFEYFSETQRNKGNFPGRFSGRQFSNSRSEMNVSTLELGDSALYLCASRKGQVAVDEQYFGPGTRLTVT.

This clonotype was seen more than once but under ten times. The chain links TRBV18 to TRBJ1-6, with a possible D match to TRBD1 (5 bases). Trimming removed 3 bases at V and 0 bases at J, with 15 bases between. The CDR3 is 18 amino acids. From germline, CDR1 is KGHSH and CDR2 LQKENI. Here the CDR3 DNA reads TGTGCCAGCTCACCCACTTCGGGGGAAGGCTCCTATAATTCACCCCTCCACTTT. Translation gives CASSPTSGEGSYNSPLHF.

V gene TRBV12-2 combines with J gene TRBJ1-6. TRBV12-2 is termed a pseudogene. The CDR3 contains 18 residues. CDR3 sequence: CASRLVIRSQVINSPLHF. The CDR3 region has the DNA TGTGCAAGTCGCTTAGTTATCCGGTCGCAGGTTATTAATTCACCCCTCCACTTT.

CDR3 in amino acids: CASRGTLSSYNSPLHF. Written as DNA, the CDR3 is TGTGCCAGCAGGGGGACGCTGAGCTCCTATAATTCACCCCTCCACTTT. The chain carries TRBV27 and TRBJ1-6; D might be TRBD1 (5 bases). The CDR3 is 16 residues long. Looked up from germline, CDR1 is MNHEY and CDR2 is SMNVEV (reference sequence). V was cut by 6 bases and J by 0 bases, with 12 bases left in between.

The chain couples TRBV6-2 or TRBV6-3 to TRBJ2-7; possibly TRBD1 for D (6 bases). CDR1 is MNHEY, CDR2 SVGEGT, per germline. The CDR3 has 14 residues. The V end lost 2 bases, the J end lost 9 bases, and 17 bases lay between the germline ends. DNA for the CDR3: TGTGCCAGCAGTTACCTTCGCCCCCGGGACACGCAGTACGTC. This sequence encodes CASSYLRPRDTQYV.

The V call is TRBV6-1, the J call TRBJ2-2; 8 nucleotides agree with TRBD1. Germline V gives CDR1 MNHNS, CDR2 SASEGT. The CDR3 sequence is 16 residues long. The ends lost 6 bases at V and 6 bases at J; junction bases unmatched: 12. This CDR3 reads CASRIDQGAGAGELFF. The CDR3, as DNA: TGTGCCAGCAGGATAGACCAGGGGGCAGGGGCCGGGGAGCTGTTTTTT.

The chain employs TRBV11-1 and TRBJ2-7; no clear D. The CDR3 is 15 amino acids. The germline V gene has CDR1 SGHAT and CDR2 FQDESV (reference sequence). Trimming cost V 5 bases and J 0 bases, with 14 bases left between them. DNA of the CDR3: TGTGCCAGCAGCCCGTTCGGTAGCCTCTCCTACGAGCAGTACGTC. Its protein product is CASSPFGSLSYEQYV.

The sample holds many counts of this clonotype. The chain uses TRBV5-6 and TRBJ2-7; the D gene is possibly TRBD1 (5 bases). Germline lookup yields CDR1 SGHDT and CDR2 YYEEEE. The V end lost 4 bases, the J end lost 3 bases, and 11 bases lay between the germline ends. The length of the CDR3 is 13 residues. The CDR3 bases are TGTGCCAGCAGCCTGTACAGGATCTACGAGCAGTACGTC. This sequence encodes CASSLYRIYEQYV.

This clonotype was seen ten or more times. At one end, the junction sequence differs from germline, possibly due to a read error. The chain has TRBV5-1 and TRBJ2-3, with 11 bases identical to TRBD2. This CDR3 has 14 residues. Looked up from germline, CDR1 is SGHRS and CDR2 is YFSETQ. The CDR3 is CASSFSGGADTQYF. The CDR3 DNA reads TGTGCCAGCAGCTTTAGCGGGGGGGCAGATACGCAGTATTTT.

This clonotype was seen a few times. This rearrangement joins TRBV18 to TRBJ2-2; 7 positions agree with TRBD1. V gave up 6 bases and J gave up 3 bases; unmatched junction bases: 10. The CDR3 contains 16 residues. Germline CDR1 and CDR2: KGHSH and LQKENI. CDR3 residues: CASSRETGIYTGELFF. The CDR3 nucleotides read TGTGCCAGCTCGCGTGAGACAGGGATTTACACCGGGGAGCTGTTTTTT.

This clonotype was counted at least ten times. The CDR3 here is CASSLKGCEKLFF. The DNA of the CDR3 is TGTGCCAGCAGCTTGAAAGGGTGTGAAAAACTGTTTTTT. V gene TRBV5-7 combines with J gene TRBJ1-4; D gene unclear. TRBV5-7 is an open reading frame, and its role is uncertain. This CDR3 is built from 13 residues. Trimming removed 1 base at V and 7 bases at J, with 8 bases between.

Only a few counts were recorded for this clonotype. The rearrangement joins TRBV7-2 to TRBJ2-1, with 8 bases that match TRBD2. V was pared by 7 bases and J by 10 bases, with 12 bases of the junction left unmatched. CDR3 size: 14 residues. The germline V gene has CDR1 SGHTA and CDR2 FQGNSA. CDR3 loop: CASTIAGPGGEQFF. CDR3 DNA sequence: TGTGCCAGCACAATAGCGGGGCCCGGGGGGGAGCAGTTCTTC. The variable domain in full, with the rest retrieved from reference TRBV7-2 and TRBJ2-1, is GAGVSQSPSNKVTEKGKDVELRCDPISGHTALYWYRQSLGQGLEFLIYFQGNSAPDKSGLPSDRFSAERTGGSVSTLTIQRTQQEDSAVYLCASTIAGPGGEQFFGPGTRLTVL.

This clonotype has just a few counts. This chain links TRBV11-2 with TRBJ2-3, with 7 bases aligning to TRBD1. This CDR3 spans 14 amino acids. Germline loops: CDR1 SGHAT, CDR2 FQNNGV. Germline trimming cut 8 bases from V and 6 bases from J; bases unmatched to any gene: 11. The CDR3 DNA reads as TGTGCCAGCGCCCCGCGAGGGGGCCCTGATACGCAGTATTTT. The encoded protein is CASAPRGGPDTQYF.

In the case of this clonotype: Germline is not matched at one junction end, which may reflect a read error. The V gene is TRBV4-2, the J gene TRBJ2-2; 11 bases line up with TRBD2. This CDR3 is built from 17 residues. Germline V lookup: CDR1 LGHNA, CDR2 YNFKEQ. The CDR3 nucleotides are TGTGCCAGCAGCCAGATTAGCGGGGGGGCCGAGACCGAGGAGCTGTTTTTT. This sequence encodes CASSQISGGAETEELFF.

The rearrangement uses TRBV11-2 and TRBJ1-3; D remains unclear. CDR1 and CDR2 from the germline V gene are SGHAT and FQNNGV. Trimming stripped 1 base from V and 2 bases from J, with 9 bases between. This CDR3 spans 15 amino acids. The CDR3 DNA follows: TGTGCCAGCAGCTTAGTCGGGCCTACTGGAAACACCATATATTTT. Its translation is CASSLVGPTGNTIYF.

The chain's CDR3 is CASSQLTGELFF. CDR3 bases: TGTGCCAGCAGTCAACTTACCGGGGAGCTGTTTTTT. The chain uses TRBV28 and TRBJ2-2, with D unclear. Germline assignment: CDR1 MDHEN and CDR2 SYDVKM. V lost 5 bases to trimming and J lost 5 bases, with 6 bases between them. CDR3 size: 12 residues.

This clonotype was picked up a small number of times. The rearrangement uses TRBV6-1 and TRBJ2-7, with 12 bases fitting TRBD2. Germline CDR1 reads MNHNS; CDR2 reads SASEGT. The CDR3 has 14 amino acids. V shed 8 bases, J shed 3 bases, and the junction held 5 bases outside the gene matches. The CDR3 loop is CASGTSGGIYEQYV. CDR3 nucleotide sequence: TGTGCCAGCGGTACTAGCGGGGGGATCTACGAGCAGTACGTC.